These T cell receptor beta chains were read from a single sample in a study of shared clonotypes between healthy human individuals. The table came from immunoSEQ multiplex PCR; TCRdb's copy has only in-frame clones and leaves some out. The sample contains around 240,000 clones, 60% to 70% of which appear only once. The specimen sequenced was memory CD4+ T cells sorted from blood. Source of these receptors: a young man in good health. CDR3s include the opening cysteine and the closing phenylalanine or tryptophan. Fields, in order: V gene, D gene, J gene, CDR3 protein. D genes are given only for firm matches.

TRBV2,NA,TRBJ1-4,CASVGGEKLFF
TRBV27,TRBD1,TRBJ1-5,CASSHRGGQPQHF
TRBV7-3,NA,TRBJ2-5,CASSEAEERGTQYF
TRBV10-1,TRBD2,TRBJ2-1,CASSRTSGSNNEQFF
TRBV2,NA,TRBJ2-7,CASSELAREQYF
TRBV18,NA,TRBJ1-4,CASSPKFNEKLFF
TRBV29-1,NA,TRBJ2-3,CSVVRTDTQYF
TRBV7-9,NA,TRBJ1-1,CASTSSRTEAFF
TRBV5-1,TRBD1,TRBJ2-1,CASSSGTGGIEQFF
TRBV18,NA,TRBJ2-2,CASSPFSTGTGELFF
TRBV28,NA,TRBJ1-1,CASIPHLGAFMNTEAFF
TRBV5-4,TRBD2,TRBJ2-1,CASSLAGVVNEQFF
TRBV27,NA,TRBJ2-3,CASGERSTDTQYF
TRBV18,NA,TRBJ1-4,CASSPELTNFNNEKLFF
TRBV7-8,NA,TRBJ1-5,CASSYRDGRRDQPQHF
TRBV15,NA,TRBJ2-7,CATSRGGGQSYEQYF
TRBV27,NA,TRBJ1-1,CASSRRRSMNTEAFF